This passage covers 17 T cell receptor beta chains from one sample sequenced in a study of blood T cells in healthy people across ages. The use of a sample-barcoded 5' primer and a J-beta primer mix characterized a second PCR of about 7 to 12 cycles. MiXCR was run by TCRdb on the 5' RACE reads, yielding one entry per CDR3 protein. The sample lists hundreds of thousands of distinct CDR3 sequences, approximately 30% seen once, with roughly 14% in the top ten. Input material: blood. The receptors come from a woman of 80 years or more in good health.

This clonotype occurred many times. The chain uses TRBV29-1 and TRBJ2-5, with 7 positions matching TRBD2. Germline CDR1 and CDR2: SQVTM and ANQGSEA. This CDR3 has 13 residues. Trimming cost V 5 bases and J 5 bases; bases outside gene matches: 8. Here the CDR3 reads CSVPSGSLETQYF. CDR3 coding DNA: TGCAGCGTTCCTAGCGGCAGTTTGGAGACCCAGTACTTC. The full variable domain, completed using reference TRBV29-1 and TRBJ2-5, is SAVISQKPSRDICQRGTSLTIQCQVDSQVTMMFWYRQQPGQSLTLIATANQGSEATYESGFVIDKFPISRPNLTFSTLTVSNMSPEDSSIYLCSVPSGSLETQYFGPGTRLLVL.

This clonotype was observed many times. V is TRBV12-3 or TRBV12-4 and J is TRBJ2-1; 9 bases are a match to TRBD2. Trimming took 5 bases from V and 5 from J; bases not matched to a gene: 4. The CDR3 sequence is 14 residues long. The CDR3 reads CASSPSSGDNEQFF. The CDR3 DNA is TGTGCCAGCAGTCCGTCTAGCGGGGACAATGAGCAGTTCTTC.

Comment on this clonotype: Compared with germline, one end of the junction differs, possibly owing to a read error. CDR3 nucleotide sequence: TGCGCCGGCAGACAAGATGGGTTGAGCAATCAGCCCCAGCATTTT. This codes for CAGRQDGLSNQPQHF. V gene TRBV4-1 combines with J gene TRBJ1-5; the D is unclear. Germline V gene sequence: CDR1 MGHRA, CDR2 YSYEKL. The CDR3 length is 15 residues.

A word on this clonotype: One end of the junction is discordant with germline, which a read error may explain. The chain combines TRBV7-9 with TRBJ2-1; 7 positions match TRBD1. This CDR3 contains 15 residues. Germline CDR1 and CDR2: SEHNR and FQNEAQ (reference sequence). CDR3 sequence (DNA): TGTACCAGCAGCCTCAAGGGGGCCTTCTACAATGAGCAGTTCTTC. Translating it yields CTSSLKGAFYNEQFF.

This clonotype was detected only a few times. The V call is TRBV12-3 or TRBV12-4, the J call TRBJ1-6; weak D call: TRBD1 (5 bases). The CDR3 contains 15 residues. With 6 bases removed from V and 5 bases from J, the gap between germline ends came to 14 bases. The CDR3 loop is CASRPAQGHNSPLHF. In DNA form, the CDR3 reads TGTGCCAGCAGGCCGGCCCAGGGACATAATTCACCCCTCCACTTT.

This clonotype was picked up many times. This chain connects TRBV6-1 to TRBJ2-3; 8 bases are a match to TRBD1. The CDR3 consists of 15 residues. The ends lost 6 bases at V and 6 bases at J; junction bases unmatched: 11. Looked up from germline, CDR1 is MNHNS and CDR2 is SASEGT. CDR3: CASSRGTGGLDTQYF. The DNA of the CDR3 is TGTGCCAGCAGCCGAGGCACAGGGGGACTCGATACGCAGTATTTT.

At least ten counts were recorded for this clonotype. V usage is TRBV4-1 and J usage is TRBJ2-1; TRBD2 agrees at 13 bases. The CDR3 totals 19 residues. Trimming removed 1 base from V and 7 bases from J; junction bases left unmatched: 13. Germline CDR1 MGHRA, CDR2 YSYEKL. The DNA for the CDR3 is TGCGCCAGCAGCCAAGTCCCGGGGGGAGGACTAGCGGGGGCAAATGAGCAGTTCTTC. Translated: CASSQVPGGGLAGANEQFF.

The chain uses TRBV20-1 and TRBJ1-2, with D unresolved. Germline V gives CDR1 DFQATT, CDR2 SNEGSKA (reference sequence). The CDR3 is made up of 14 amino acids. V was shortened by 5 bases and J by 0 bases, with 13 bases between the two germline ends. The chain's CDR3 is CSAGGGESNYGYTF. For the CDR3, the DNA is TGCAGTGCTGGAGGCGGGGAGTCTAACTATGGCTACACCTTC.

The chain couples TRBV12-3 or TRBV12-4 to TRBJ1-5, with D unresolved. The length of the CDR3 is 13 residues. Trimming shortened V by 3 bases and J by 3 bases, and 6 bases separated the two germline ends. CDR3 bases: TGTGCCAGCAGTTTCGCCATCAATCAGCCCCAGCATTTT. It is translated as CASSFAINQPQHF.

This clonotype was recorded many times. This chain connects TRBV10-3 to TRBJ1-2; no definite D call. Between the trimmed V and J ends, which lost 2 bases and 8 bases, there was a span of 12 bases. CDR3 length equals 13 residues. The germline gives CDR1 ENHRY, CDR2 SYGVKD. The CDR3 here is CAISENDRAGYTF. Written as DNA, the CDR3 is TGTGCCATCAGTGAGAATGACCGGGCCGGCTACACCTTC.

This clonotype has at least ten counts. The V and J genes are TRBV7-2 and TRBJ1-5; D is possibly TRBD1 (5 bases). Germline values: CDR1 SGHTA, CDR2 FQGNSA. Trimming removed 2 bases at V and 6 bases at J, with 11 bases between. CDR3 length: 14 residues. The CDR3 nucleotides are TGTGCCAGCAGCTTAAGCGGGGCTACTCAGCCCCAGCATTTT. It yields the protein CASSLSGATQPQHF.

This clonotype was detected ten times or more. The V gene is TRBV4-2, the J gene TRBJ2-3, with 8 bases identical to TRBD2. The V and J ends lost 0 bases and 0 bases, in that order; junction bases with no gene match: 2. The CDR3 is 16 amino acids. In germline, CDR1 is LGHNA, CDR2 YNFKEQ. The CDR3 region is CASSQETGGSTDTQYF. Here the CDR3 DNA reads TGTGCCAGCAGCCAAGAGACGGGGGGGAGCACAGATACGCAGTATTTT.

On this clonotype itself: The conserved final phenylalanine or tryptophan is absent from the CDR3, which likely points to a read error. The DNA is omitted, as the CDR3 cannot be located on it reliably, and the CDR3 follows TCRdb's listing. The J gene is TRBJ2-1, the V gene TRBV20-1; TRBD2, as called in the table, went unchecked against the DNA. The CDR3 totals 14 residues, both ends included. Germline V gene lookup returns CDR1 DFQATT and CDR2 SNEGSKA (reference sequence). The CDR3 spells CSALQGGGGYTFGS.

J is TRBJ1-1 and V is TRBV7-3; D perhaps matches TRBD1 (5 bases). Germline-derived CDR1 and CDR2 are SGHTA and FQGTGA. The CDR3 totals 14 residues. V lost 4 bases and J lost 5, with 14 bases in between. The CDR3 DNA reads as TGTGCCAGCAGCTCCCAACGAGGACAAACTGAAGCTTTCTTT. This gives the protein CASSSQRGQTEAFF.

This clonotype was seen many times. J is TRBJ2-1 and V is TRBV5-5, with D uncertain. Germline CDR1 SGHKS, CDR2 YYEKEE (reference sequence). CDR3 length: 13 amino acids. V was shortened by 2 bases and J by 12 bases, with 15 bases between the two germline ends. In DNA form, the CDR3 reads TGTGCCAGCAGCTTTGATGACCGGGTTTCGCAGTTCTTC. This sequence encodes CASSFDDRVSQFF.

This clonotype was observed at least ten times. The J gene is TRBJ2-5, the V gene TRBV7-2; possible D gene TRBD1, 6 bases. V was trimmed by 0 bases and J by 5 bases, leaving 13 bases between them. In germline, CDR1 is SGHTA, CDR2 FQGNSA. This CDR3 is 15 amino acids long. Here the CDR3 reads CASSLAPGAGETQYF. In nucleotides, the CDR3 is TGTGCCAGCAGCTTAGCGCCAGGGGCGGGCGAGACCCAGTACTTC.

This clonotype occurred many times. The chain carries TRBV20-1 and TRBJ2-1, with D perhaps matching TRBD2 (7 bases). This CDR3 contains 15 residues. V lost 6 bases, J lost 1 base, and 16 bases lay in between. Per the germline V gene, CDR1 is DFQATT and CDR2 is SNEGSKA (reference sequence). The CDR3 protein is CSAPGGPDSYNEQFF. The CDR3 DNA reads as TGCAGTGCCCCGGGGGGCCCCGATTCCTACAATGAGCAGTTCTTC.